This is a list of T cell receptor beta chains from one sample in a study of cytomegalovirus exposure and HLA in healthy donors. This table comes from immunoSEQ multiplex PCR, and its TCRdb copy is limited to in-frame clones, with some not included. The sample lists more than 120,000 clones, around 82% occurring once. Sample: PBMCs. These receptor sequences come from a woman aged 40 to 50 in good health and CMV-seropositive. The conserved cysteine and the conserved F or W are not part of the CDR3 here. The order of the fields is clone size, V gene, CDR3 protein. Size values are once, few and many counts, or a class for expanded clones, and some rows have none.

. | TRBV6-6 | ASSPPRLADYNEQF
. | TRBV18 | ASSLNLGADQETQY
. | TRBV9 | AIPERTSGGYNEQF
. | TRBV5-1 | ASKIVSVNTGELF
once | TRBV5-1 | ASSRQGIYGYT
. | TRBV5-1 | ASRAGMGTDTQY
. | TRBV29-1 | SVGKNPLEEQY
once | TRBV7-8 | ASSLGHNQPQH
. | TRBV28 | ASRPGQWSSGANVLT
. | TRBV7-9 | ASSLVSGRPGELF
. | TRBV4-2 | ASSQGRLAANNEQF
. | TRBV18 | ASSPPGQGAGAF
. | TRBV28 | ASSLWTGATNEQY
few | TRBV28 | ACGSPGRSGANVLT
. | TRBV9 | ASSVDASRGEQY
. | TRBV6-1 | ASISLGGSSEQF
. | TRBV27 | ASSSPGTRQPQH
. | TRBV7-3 | ASSSGTHYNEQF
. | TRBV6-1 | ASSVAGGLYEQY
few | TRBV20-1 | SARDSREQY
. | TRBV5-1 | ASSEQGYSYGYT
. | TRBV6-5 | ASSRQGAVYEQY
. | TRBV7-9 | ASSSPLANEAF
. | TRBV5-1 | ASRDSGELF
few | TRBV20-1 | RGGQGPEAF
. | TRBV6-5 | ASSYGRNFYGYT
. | TRBV7-9 | ASSLRGSPYEQY
. | TRBV6-1 | ASSEATGGWGEQY
. | TRBV19 | ASSSWTGLETQY
. | TRBV11-1 | ASSNRGEGEKLF
once | TRBV5-1 | ASSLARADSPLH